A single sample is the source of the 29 T cell receptor beta chains below, sequenced in a study of blood T cell repertoires in COVID-19. TCRdb's table, derived via immunoSEQ multiplex PCR, lists solely in-frame clones and lacks some. Altogether approximately 210,000 clones are present, 70% to 85% being singletons, with the ten largest covering over 12%. The material sequenced was PBMCs or T cells enriched from blood (not recorded which). The source is a man in his forties or fifties who had recovered from COVID-19.

The rearrangement links TRBV28 to TRBJ1-6, with D possibly matching TRBD1 (6 bases). Germline CDR1 reads MDHEN; CDR2 reads SYDVKM. The CDR3 sequence is 12 residues long. V lost 10 bases and J 7 bases, leaving 11 bases between the germline ends. CDR3 in amino acids: CATEGVNSPLHF. In DNA, the CDR3 is TGTGCCACCGAGGGGGTGAATTCACCCCTCCACTTT.

The CDR3 here is CASSSLSGATEAFF. The CDR3 coding sequence is TGTGCCAGCAGCTCCCTCTCAGGGGCCACTGAAGCTTTCTTT. The gene calls are TRBV9 and TRBJ1-1, with D perhaps TRBD1 (6 bases). V lost 4 bases, J lost 4 bases, and 14 bases lay in between. This CDR3 is 14 amino acids long. Germline assignment: CDR1 SGDLS and CDR2 YYNGEE.

The J gene is TRBJ2-2, the V gene TRBV11-2; TRBD2 might be the D (5 bases). The CDR3 length is 15 residues. The germline CDR1 and CDR2 sequences are SGHAT and FQNNGV. V lost 6 bases, J lost 6 bases, and 17 bases lay in between. CDR3 DNA: TGTGCCAGCAGTTTAAGGTCACTAGTTCCCGGGGAGCTGTTTTTT. Translation: CASSLRSLVPGELFF.

The rearrangement links TRBV9 to TRBJ1-4; D is unclear. The CDR3 covers 14 residues. Looked up from germline, CDR1 is SGDLS and CDR2 is YYNGEE. V lost 4 bases to trimming and J lost 7 bases, with 14 bases between them. CDR3 sequence (DNA): TGTGCCAGCAGCTCCCAGCGGAGCGGTGAAAAACTGTTTTTT. It translates to CASSSQRSGEKLFF.

The chain recombines TRBV6-5 with TRBJ2-1; 14 nucleotides agree with TRBD2. The V segment lost 5 bases and the J segment 10 bases; nucleotides outside the gene matches: 7. CDR1 and CDR2 from the germline V gene are MNHEY and SVGAGI. This CDR3 spans 15 amino acids. CDR3 nucleotides: TGTGCCAGCAGTAAGGGACTAGCGGGAGAGAAGGAGCAGTTCTTC. Residues: CASSKGLAGEKEQFF.

This chain links TRBV11-2 with TRBJ2-7; tentatively, D is TRBD1 (5 bases). V was trimmed by 5 bases and J by 1 base, leaving 15 bases between them. In germline, CDR1 is SGHAT, CDR2 FQNNGV. CDR3 size: 15 residues. The CDR3, as DNA: TGTGCCAGCAGCCCCGGGTGGGGCAGTTCCTACGAGCAGTACTTC. Translated, it gives CASSPGWGSSYEQYF.

This chain joins TRBV19 and TRBJ2-7; D gene unclear. Germline V gene lookup returns CDR1 LNHDA and CDR2 SQIVND (reference sequence). The germline V and J ends were trimmed by 4 bases and 4 bases, with 8 bases remaining between them. The CDR3 consists of 12 residues. The CDR3 DNA reads TGTGCCAGTAGTACCCCCGGTTACGAGCAGTACTTC. Protein product: CASSTPGYEQYF.

This clone was counted between two and nine times. This sequence joins TRBV2 and TRBJ1-5, with D uncertain. The CDR3 spans 14 residues. V lost 0 bases, J lost 5 bases, and 8 bases lay in between. Per the germline V gene, CDR1 is SNHLY and CDR2 is FYNNEI. The CDR3 nucleotides read TGTGCCAGCAGTGAAGCATACGGGGATCAGCCCCAGCATTTT. Translating gives CASSEAYGDQPQHF.

V is TRBV27 and J is TRBJ1-2; 12 bases fit TRBD1. V shed 2 bases and J 14 bases; nucleotides not matched to a gene: 12. Looked up from germline, CDR1 is MNHEY and CDR2 is SMNVEV (reference sequence). This CDR3 is built from 15 residues. The CDR3 coding sequence is TGTGCCAGCAGTTTACCCGGGCGGGACAGGGGGCTATGGACCTTC. Amino acids: CASSLPGRDRGLWTF.

V and J are TRBV3-1 (or the pseudogene TRBV3-2) and TRBJ2-5, with a weak D call TRBD1 (5 bases). There are 14 residues in the CDR3. V was trimmed by 5 bases and J by 1 base, leaving 11 bases between them. Germline V lookup: CDR1 LGHDT, CDR2 YNNKEL (reference sequence). The CDR3, as DNA: TGTGCCAGCAGCTTCAGGGTCAGCCAAGAGACCCAGTACTTC. This gives the protein CASSFRVSQETQYF.

The chain uses TRBV3-1 (or the pseudogene TRBV3-2) and TRBJ2-3; TRBD2 agrees at 11 bases. From germline, CDR1 is LGHDT and CDR2 YNNKEL (reference sequence). The CDR3 contains 16 residues. Unmatched junction bases numbered 5, after V lost 6 bases and J lost 0 bases. The DNA of the CDR3 is TGTGCCAGCAGGGGGCTAGCGGGGGGAAGCACAGATACGCAGTATTTT. Translating it yields CASRGLAGGSTDTQYF.

This clone was seen a few times. Written as DNA, the CDR3 is TGTGCCAGCAGCTTGGGGGACCCAGGGGCCTATGGCTACACCTTC. Its translation: CASSLGDPGAYGYTF. The genes are TRBV5-6 and TRBJ1-2; TRBD1 is a possible D gene (6 bases). Germline lookup yields CDR1 SGHDT and CDR2 YYEEEE. This CDR3 has 15 amino acids. V lost 0 bases and J lost 4, with 13 bases in between. Full variable domain (rest looked up from reference TRBV5-6 and TRBJ1-2): DAGVTQSPTHLIKTRGQQVTLRCSPKSGHDTVSWYQQALGQGPQFIFQYYEEEERQRGNFPDRFSGHQFPNYSSELNVNALLLGDSALYLCASSLGDPGAYGYTFGSGTRLTVV.

The chain combines TRBV5-1 with TRBJ2-2; D is uncertain. The CDR3 sequence is 14 residues long. The germline CDR1 and CDR2 sequences are SGHRS and YFSETQ. The V end lost 0 bases, the J end lost 9 bases, and 12 bases lay between the germline ends. The CDR3 DNA reads as TGCGCCAGCAGCTTGGACCTTACATCTCGGGAGCTGTTTTTT. Protein: CASSLDLTSRELFF. Full variable domain (rest looked up from reference TRBV5-1 and TRBJ2-2): KAGVTQTPRYLIKTRGQQVTLSCSPISGHRSVSWYQQTPGQGLQFLFEYFSETQRNKGNFPGRFSGRQFSNSRSEMNVSTLELGDSALYLCASSLDLTSRELFFGEGSRLTVL.

This clone occurred many times. The J gene is TRBJ1-3, the V gene TRBV4-2; D possibly corresponds to TRBD1 (5 bases). The CDR3 sequence is 16 residues long. Germline CDR1 reads LGHNA; CDR2 reads YNFKEQ. Trimming removed 0 bases from V and 2 bases from J, with 11 bases in between. The CDR3 sequence: CASSQERGDTGNTIYF. CDR3 nucleotides: TGTGCCAGCAGCCAAGAGCGGGGGGATACTGGAAACACCATATATTTT.

The chain combines TRBV28 with TRBJ2-2; 7 bases line up with TRBD2. CDR1 and CDR2 from the germline V gene are MDHEN and SYDVKM. The V gene end was trimmed by 2 bases and the J gene end by 5 bases; junction bases not matched to a gene: 8. This CDR3 contains 16 residues. Written as DNA, the CDR3 is TGTGCCAGCAGTTTAGCCGGCGGGGGTCGTACCGGGGAGCTGTTTTTT. This sequence encodes CASSLAGGGRTGELFF.

The chain combines TRBV4-3 with TRBJ1-1, with 8 bases fitting TRBD1. V was pared by 2 bases and J by 7 bases, with 6 bases of the junction left unmatched. Germline V gene lookup returns CDR1 LGHNA and CDR2 YSLEER. The CDR3 has 14 amino acids. The CDR3 here is CASSQQTGDFEAFF. CDR3 bases: TGCGCCAGCAGCCAACAGACAGGGGATTTTGAAGCTTTCTTT.

The chain employs TRBV4-3 and TRBJ1-5; 7 nucleotides line up with TRBD1. J gave up 9 bases and V 4 bases, and 3 bases lay outside the gene matches. Germline CDR1 is LGHNA and CDR2 is YSLEER. CDR3 length equals 12 residues. CDR3 DNA: TGCGCCAGCAGCCTACCAGGGGGGCCCCAGCATTTT. Its translation is CASSLPGGPQHF.

The rearrangement links TRBV19 to TRBJ1-5, with a possible D match to TRBD1 (5 bases). The CDR3 has 15 amino acids. V shed 7 bases and J shed 3 bases, with 16 bases lying between them. CDR1 LNHDA and CDR2 SQIVND come from the germline V gene (reference sequence). The CDR3 sequence is CASKEWGSLNQPQHF. CDR3 sequence (DNA): TGTGCCAGTAAAGAGTGGGGCAGTCTCAATCAGCCCCAGCATTTT.

The chain couples TRBV4-1 to TRBJ2-3; 9 nucleotides align to TRBD2. The V gene's germline CDR1 is MGHRA and CDR2 YSYEKL. This CDR3 has 13 amino acids. With V trimmed by 4 bases and J by 4 bases, 0 bases remained unmatched. In DNA form, the CDR3 reads TGCGCCAGCAGCCGGACTAGCGCAGATACGCAGTATTTT. It specifies CASSRTSADTQYF.

The gene calls are TRBV19 and TRBJ1-1; D remains unclear. V shed 3 bases and J shed 12 bases, with 23 bases lying between them. The CDR3 is 15 amino acids. Germline V gene data show CDR1 as LNHDA and CDR2 as SQIVND (reference sequence). CDR3 nucleotides: TGTGCCAGTAGTATTGACGGGGTGAGCAGATCGAAAACTTTCTTT. Translating gives CASSIDGVSRSKTFF.

This clone is a singleton in its sample. V gene TRBV5-6 combines with J gene TRBJ2-3; 9 nucleotides align to TRBD2. The CDR3 spans 16 residues. The junction had 8 bases not matched to a gene; V was cut back by 1 base and J by 5 bases. Germline V gives CDR1 SGHDT, CDR2 YYEEEE. CDR3 amino acids: CASSLLTSGSKDTQYF. The CDR3 DNA reads as TGTGCCAGCAGCTTGTTAACTAGCGGGTCAAAAGATACGCAGTATTTT.

DNA of the CDR3: TGTGCCAGTAGCACGGGACACATAACCTCTGGGGCCAACGTCCTGACTTTC. This sequence encodes CASSTGHITSGANVLTF. The chain is built from TRBV19 and TRBJ2-6, with D perhaps TRBD1 (6 bases). Germline CDR1 LNHDA, CDR2 SQIVND (reference sequence). Deletions cut 6 bases from V and 0 bases from J, with 15 bases between. The CDR3 is 17 amino acids.

The chain combines TRBV5-6 with TRBJ1-5; 7 bases match TRBD1. CDR3 length equals 15 residues. Germline-derived CDR1 and CDR2 are SGHDT and YYEEEE. Trimming cost V 4 bases and J 4 bases; bases outside gene matches: 8. The CDR3 DNA sequence: TGTGCCAGCAGCATACAGGGGATTAAGAATCAGCCCCAGCATTTT. As protein: CASSIQGIKNQPQHF.

In regard to this clone: Other DNA sequences in the sample encode the same CDR3. The chain employs TRBV15 and TRBJ1-5; D gene unclear. Trimming cost V 0 bases and J 7 bases, with 4 bases left between them. Germline CDR1 LNHNV, CDR2 YYDKDF (reference sequence). The length of the CDR3 is 12 residues. CDR3 amino acids: CATSRDGQPQHF. The CDR3 bases are TGTGCCACCAGCAGAGACGGGCAGCCCCAGCATTTT. The full variable domain, its missing parts supplied by reference TRBV15 and TRBJ1-5, is DAMVIQNPRYQVTQFGKPVTLSCSQTLNHNVMYWYQQKSSQAPKLLFHYYDKDFNNEADTPDNFQSRRPNTSFCFLDIRSPGLGDTAMYLCATSRDGQPQHFGDGTRLSIL.

This clone was picked up one time. V gene TRBV5-6 combines with J gene TRBJ1-2; TRBD1 matches at 7 bases. The CDR3 runs to 14 residues. Germline V CDR1 and CDR2: SGHDT, YYEEEE. Trimming took 4 bases from V and 4 from J; bases not matched to a gene: 7. The CDR3: CASSVDRTAYGYTF. The CDR3 region has the DNA TGTGCCAGCAGCGTGGACAGGACCGCCTATGGCTACACCTTC. Drawing the rest from reference TRBV5-6 and TRBJ1-2, the complete variable domain is DAGVTQSPTHLIKTRGQQVTLRCSPKSGHDTVSWYQQALGQGPQFIFQYYEEEERQRGNFPDRFSGHQFPNYSSELNVNALLLGDSALYLCASSVDRTAYGYTFGSGTRLTVV.

The chain employs TRBV7-9 and TRBJ1-1; no clear D gene. The CDR3 spans 13 residues. Germline V lookup: CDR1 SEHNR, CDR2 FQNEAQ (reference sequence). The germline V and J ends were trimmed by 2 bases and 7 bases, with 11 bases remaining between them. DNA for the CDR3: TGTGCCAGCAGCTTATTTCCGGCGGTTGAAGCTTTCTTT. This encodes CASSLFPAVEAFF.

The V and J genes are TRBV9 and TRBJ2-3, with 7 bases aligning to TRBD1. This CDR3 has 16 amino acids. Germline trimming cut 3 bases from V and 10 bases from J; bases unmatched to any gene: 17. Germline loops: CDR1 SGDLS, CDR2 YYNGEE. CDR3 protein: CASSAQGSGHTGAQYF. Written as DNA, the CDR3 is TGTGCCAGCAGCGCACAGGGAAGCGGCCACACAGGGGCGCAGTATTTT.

This chain links TRBV5-6 with TRBJ2-1, with D unresolved. This CDR3 is built from 13 residues. Germline loops: CDR1 SGHDT, CDR2 YYEEEE. The V and J ends lost 4 bases and 9 bases respectively, with 14 bases between them. DNA for the CDR3: TGTGCCAGCAGCACAGTTTCCCTTCTTGAGCAGTTCTTC. Its protein is CASSTVSLLEQFF.

The chain links TRBV6-1 to TRBJ1-1; D perhaps matches TRBD1 (6 bases). This CDR3 has 15 residues. Trimming shortened V by 3 bases and J by 5 bases, and 16 bases separated the two germline ends. CDR1 MNHNS and CDR2 SASEGT come from the germline V gene. The CDR3 region has the DNA TGTGCCAGCAGTGATCGGTGGACAGCCCCAACTGAAGCTTTCTTT. This codes for CASSDRWTAPTEAFF.